These T cell receptor beta chains were read from a single sample in a study of blood T cell repertoires in COVID-19. Assay: immunoSEQ multiplex PCR; the TCRdb copy retains only in-frame clones and omits some. The sample includes about 160,000 clones, roughly 93% of them seen just once. The sequenced material came from peripheral blood. Receptors were obtained from a woman in her fifties or sixties with acute or convalescent COVID-19. The CDR3 runs from the conserved cysteine through the conserved F or W. D genes are given only for firm matches. Clone size is shown for a subset of rows, as once, few, many or a class of expanded clone.

NA	TRBV9	NA	TRBJ2-3	CASSIDSVGADTQYF	TGTGCCAGCAGCATCGACAGTGTGGGTGCAGATACGCAGTATTTT
NA	TRBV6-2/TRBV6-3	TRBD2	TRBJ2-1	CASSYLAEGYNEQFF	TGTGCCAGCAGTTACCTAGCGGAGGGCTACAATGAGCAGTTCTTC
NA	TRBV2	TRBD1	TRBJ1-1	CASSGGDRGLRTEAFF	TGTGCCAGCAGTGGCGGGGACAGGGGGCTAAGGACTGAAGCTTTCTTT
NA	TRBV11-2	NA	TRBJ2-1	CASSRGTSLGNEQFF	TGTGCCAGCAGCCGCGGGACTTCCCTAGGAAATGAGCAGTTCTTC
NA	TRBV5-8	TRBD2	TRBJ2-5	CASSPTGGGLTQYF	TGTGCCAGCAGCCCCACCGGGGGGGGGTTGACCCAGTACTTC
NA	TRBV6-2/TRBV6-3	NA	TRBJ1-2	CASSYTPQGPGYTF	TGTGCCAGCAGTTACACTCCTCAGGGCCCGGGCTACACCTTC
NA	TRBV9	TRBD1	TRBJ1-1	CASSQTDRAAAFF	TGTGCCAGCAGCCAAACCGACAGGGCCGCGGCTTTCTTT
NA	TRBV10-3	NA	TRBJ2-1	CAISGGPGSNEQFF	TGTGCCATCAGTGGAGGCCCCGGGAGCAATGAGCAGTTCTTC
NA	TRBV7-2	NA	TRBJ1-3	CASSLEKGGMSGNTIYF	TGTGCCAGCAGCTTAGAAAAAGGGGGTATGTCTGGAAACACCATATATTTT
NA	TRBV14	NA	TRBJ1-1	CASSQAIKRVRGLMYTEAFF	TGTGCCAGCAGCCAAGCTATAAAAAGGGTCCGGGGTTTAATGTACACTGAAGCTTTCTTT
NA	TRBV7-8	NA	TRBJ2-7	CASSLGQGIYEQYF	TGTGCCAGCAGCTTAGGGCAGGGTATCTACGAGCAGTACTTC
NA	TRBV25-1	NA	TRBJ2-6	CASSEAVGANVLTF	TGTGCCAGCAGTGAGGCGGTTGGGGCCAACGTCCTGACTTTC
NA	TRBV5-1	NA	TRBJ2-1	CASSLSSSNEQFF	TGCGCCAGCAGCTTGAGTTCTAGCAATGAGCAGTTCTTC
once	TRBV19	NA	TRBJ1-1	CASSIGRTVNTEAFF	TGTGCCAGTAGTATAGGGCGGACAGTCAACACTGAAGCTTTCTTT
NA	TRBV2	TRBD1	TRBJ1-6	CASSGRDRGRSPLHF	TGTGCCAGCAGTGGCCGGGACAGGGGACGGTCACCCCTCCACTTT
NA	TRBV11-2	NA	TRBJ1-1	CASSLQASGTEAFF	TGTGCCAGCAGCCTGCAGGCCAGTGGCACTGAAGCTTTCTTT
NA	TRBV29-1	TRBD2	TRBJ2-1	CSVEDPWGLPGDEQFF	TGCAGCGTTGAAGATCCTTGGGGACTACCTGGCGATGAGCAGTTCTTC
NA	TRBV6-5	NA	TRBJ1-5	CASSYSGAGSQHF	TGTGCCAGCAGTTACTCGGGGGCCGGGTCCCAGCATTTT
NA	TRBV14	NA	TRBJ2-1	CASSQEPGSSYNEQFF	TGTGCCAGCAGCCAGGAACCGGGGAGCTCCTACAATGAGCAGTTCTTC
NA	TRBV7-9	TRBD2	TRBJ2-1	CASSLAPGTSWYNEQFF	TGTGCCAGCAGCTTAGCCCCAGGGACTAGCTGGTACAATGAGCAGTTCTTC
NA	TRBV5-4	NA	TRBJ1-1	CASSHQGGAEAFF	TGTGCCAGCAGCCATCAGGGAGGCGCTGAAGCTTTCTTT
NA	TRBV6-1	TRBD1	TRBJ1-2	CASSEDRGHYGYTF	TGTGCCAGCAGTGAGGACAGGGGTCACTATGGCTACACCTTC
once	TRBV7-3	TRBD1	TRBJ1-1	CASSPRQGMEAFF	TGTGCCAGCAGCCCCCGACAGGGAATGGAAGCTTTCTTT
NA	TRBV28	NA	TRBJ2-7	CASCWLARGYEQYF	TGTGCCAGCTGTTGGTTGGCTAGAGGCTACGAGCAGTACTTC
NA	TRBV9	NA	TRBJ1-1	CASSVEAQNTEAFF	TGTGCCAGCAGCGTAGAAGCCCAGAACACTGAAGCTTTCTTT
NA	TRBV5-4	NA	TRBJ1-3	CASSRGGGAPSSGNTIYF	TGTGCCAGCAGTCGAGGTGGAGGGGCCCCGAGCTCTGGAAACACCATATATTTT
NA	TRBV4-3	NA	TRBJ2-2	CASSLSGPQAGELFF	TGCGCCAGCAGCCTTTCGGGCCCACAGGCCGGGGAGCTGTTTTTT
NA	TRBV28	NA	TRBJ1-3	CASIQGFSGNTIYF	TGTGCCAGCATTCAGGGGTTTTCTGGAAACACCATATATTTT
NA	TRBV6-5	NA	TRBJ1-2	CASSSVPSEDYGYTF	TGTGCCAGCAGTTCCGTACCTTCAGAAGACTATGGCTACACCTTC
once	TRBV28	TRBD1	TRBJ2-7	CASSLSGQGTREQYF	TGTGCCAGCAGTTTATCGGGACAGGGTACTCGTGAGCAGTACTTC
NA	TRBV4-1	TRBD1	TRBJ2-7	CASSHRNFRDRGYEQYF	TGCGCCAGCAGCCACCGAAACTTCCGGGACAGGGGCTACGAGCAGTACTTC
NA	TRBV30	TRBD2	TRBJ2-3	CACGRVPDTQYF	TGTGCCTGTGGGAGGGTCCCAGATACGCAGTATTTT
few	TRBV30	NA	TRBJ1-1	CAYRETNTEAFF	TGTGCCTACAGGGAGACAAACACTGAAGCTTTCTTT
NA	TRBV15	TRBD2	TRBJ2-5	CATSRAIGTSRLQETQYF	TGTGCCACCAGCAGAGCCATCGGGACTAGCCGACTCCAAGAGACCCAGTACTTC
NA	TRBV21-1	NA	TRBJ1-2	CASSRRKDRIYGYTF	TGTGCCAGCAGCAGACGTAAAGACAGAATCTATGGCTACACCTTC
NA	TRBV3-1/TRBV3-2	TRBD1	TRBJ1-2	CASSQLGRGRGGYTF	TGTGCCAGCAGCCAGCTTGGCAGGGGGCGCGGTGGCTACACCTTC